The present T cell receptor beta chain was sequenced within a study of T cells after yellow fever vaccination. TCRdb independently ran MiXCR on the 5' RACE reads; one entry per CDR3 protein. The data show some 350,000 distinct CDR3 sequences, with about 9.5% seen just once and about 20% held by the top ten. Germline CDR1 reads SGDLS; CDR2 reads YYNGEE. The CDR3 is 14 amino acids. Trimming removed 3 bases from V and 10 bases from J, with 18 bases in between. Sequences were derived from PBMCs, sampled on the day of the first yellow fever vaccination. This clonotype was sampled from a young man who received the YFV17D yellow fever vaccine. V is TRBV9 and J is TRBJ2-3; the D is unclear. CDR3 sequence (DNA): TGTGCCAGCAGCGGGGCCGGTCATCTGGATGCGCAGTATTTT. Translated: CASSGAGHLDAQYF.